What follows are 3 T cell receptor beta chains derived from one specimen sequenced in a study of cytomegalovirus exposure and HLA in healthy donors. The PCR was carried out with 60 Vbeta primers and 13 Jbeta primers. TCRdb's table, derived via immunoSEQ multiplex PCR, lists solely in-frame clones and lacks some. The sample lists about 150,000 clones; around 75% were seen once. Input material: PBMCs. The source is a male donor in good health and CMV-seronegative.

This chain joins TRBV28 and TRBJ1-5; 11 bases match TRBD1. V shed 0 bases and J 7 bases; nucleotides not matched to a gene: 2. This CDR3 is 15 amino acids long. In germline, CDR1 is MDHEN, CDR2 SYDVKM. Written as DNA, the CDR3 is TGTGCCAGCAGTTTATGGGGGACAGGGGGACAGCCCCAGCATTTT. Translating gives CASSLWGTGGQPQHF.

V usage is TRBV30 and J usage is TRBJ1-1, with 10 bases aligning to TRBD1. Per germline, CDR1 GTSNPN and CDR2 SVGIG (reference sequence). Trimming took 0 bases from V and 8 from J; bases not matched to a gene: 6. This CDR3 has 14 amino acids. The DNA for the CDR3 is TGTGCCTGGAGTGTTGGACAGGGGGTAGGGGAAGCTTTCTTT. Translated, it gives CAWSVGQGVGEAFF.

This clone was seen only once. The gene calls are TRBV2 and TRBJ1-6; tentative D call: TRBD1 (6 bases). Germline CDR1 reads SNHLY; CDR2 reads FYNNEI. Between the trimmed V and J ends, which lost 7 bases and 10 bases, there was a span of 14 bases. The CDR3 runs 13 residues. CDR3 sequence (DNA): TGTGCCAGCAAGCAGGACAGAGCGTCACCCCTCCACTTT. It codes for CASKQDRASPLHF.